The following is a T cell receptor (beta chain) sequence with its context. Its recognized antigen is unknown. No base quality information exists; no much larger clone differs at one position. The collaborating institutions used their own protocols to collect whole blood in K2EDTA tubes. Collaborator samples were shipped for TCRbeta analysis as frozen whole blood, isolated PBMCs, or DNA extracted from either sample type. The germline V gene yields MDHEN for CDR1 and SYDVKM for CDR2. The V end loses 8 bases and the J end loses 0 bases, and a stretch of 8 bases separates them. CDR3 length: 14 amino acids, cysteine to phenylalanine. The read is trimmed to its CDR3 DNA, 42 bases read in frame from base 1. The sample is drawn from a study of blood T cell repertoires in COVID-19 (TCRdb year 2020). Looking at the study overall: The collaborator samples originated in the United States, Italy and Spain and spanned the acute and convalescent phases of COVID-19. Samples were obtained from the ongoing ImmuneRACE study (first 160 participants) and from 1,254 subjects provided by 6 global collaborators. Subjects who had been exposed to COVID-19, were actively infected with it, or had recovered from it provided the deeply sampled blood TCRbeta repertoires that made up the dataset. Where HLA class I and class II types were available, the types were taken from metadata supplied by the sample provider, not from assay-based typing. The repertoires were made available in a free public database intended to serve as a resource for research on the immune response to SARS-CoV-2. The sample metadata nearly always contained a de-identified subject ID, COVID-19 status, age in years and sex. The material from the prospective study consisted of cDNA or gDNA derived from T cells, B-cell-depleted T cells, or PBMCs. Broad study findings and their caveats: The quantity of clinical and demographic metadata differed by source and by participant and was supplied without curation.

TCRbeta CDR3 regions were amplified from genomic DNA using the immunoSEQ Assay, a bias-controlled multiplex PCR. The paper's processing steps were these. The number of nucleated cells in each sample was estimated by amplification of reference gene primers within the assay. Sequence reads were collapsed and filtered to measure the absolute abundance of every unique TCRbeta CDR3 rearrangement. For each sample, productive Simpson clonality was calculated as the square root of Simpson's diversity index across productive rearrangements. TCRdb took this table from immuneACCESS and kept in-frame rearrangements with V and J called. Such tables lack part of the clones; where checked against another copy, unresolved V genes explain under half of the gap, and the rest is unexplained. For V, J and clone size, that table is used; D and trimming come from the DNA. The sample table records some 97,000 clones; roughly 87% of these occur just once. Roughly 6% of the sample rests with the top ten.

This sequence originates from a woman aged 60-75 years with acute or convalescent COVID-19. Recombination linked TRBV28 to TRBJ2-6; the D gene remains uncertain. Sequenced material: peripheral blood. The DNA reads TGTGCCAGCCAAATCAACTCTGGGGCCAACGTCCTGACTTTC. Translated, this is CASQINSGANVLTF. Reference TRBV28 and TRBJ2-6 proteins supply the regions before and after the CDR3; the full variable domain is: DVKVTQSSRYLVKRTGEKVFLECVQDMDHENMFWYRQDPGLGLRLIYFSYDVKMKEKGDIPEGYSVSREKKERFSLILESASTNQTSMYLCASQINSGANVLTFGAGSRLTVL.